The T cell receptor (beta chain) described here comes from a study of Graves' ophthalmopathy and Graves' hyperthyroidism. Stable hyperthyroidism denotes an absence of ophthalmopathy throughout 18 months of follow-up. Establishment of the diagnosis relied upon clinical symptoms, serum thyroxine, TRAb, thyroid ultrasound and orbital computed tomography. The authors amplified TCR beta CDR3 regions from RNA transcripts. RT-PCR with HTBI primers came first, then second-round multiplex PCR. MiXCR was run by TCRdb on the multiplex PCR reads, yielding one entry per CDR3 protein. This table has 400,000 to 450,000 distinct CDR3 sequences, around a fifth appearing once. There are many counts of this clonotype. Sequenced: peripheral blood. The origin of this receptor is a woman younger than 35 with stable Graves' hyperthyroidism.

As DNA, the CDR3 is TGCGCCAGCAGTCGGAGCGGGACAGGGGGCTTTAGCGGCTACACCTTC. Translating gives CASSRSGTGGFSGYTF. J is TRBJ1-2 and V is TRBV5-1; TRBD1 matches 12 bases. The V gene end was trimmed by 5 bases and the J gene end by 8 bases; junction bases not matched to a gene: 13. There are 16 residues in the CDR3. Germline V gene lookup returns CDR1 SGHRS and CDR2 YFSETQ.